These 31 T cell receptor beta chains came from one sample sequenced in a study of regulatory T cells in long-lasting Graves disease (dated by TCRdb to 2020 to 2023). This specimen's time point label, per the study, means: persistent/refractory GD, antithyroid drugs over 5 years with positive TRAb. For both TCR sequencing and RNA sequencing, RNA was extracted from PBMCs in TRIzol. Library preparation used multiplex PCR. TCRdb shows the sequencer as Illumina HiSeq 4000. CDR3 regions were amplified by Arm-PCR with iRepertoire HTBI primers to construct TCR beta libraries. The public sequencing data were trimmed at Q25 with fastp and processed into clonotypes with MiXCR by TCRdb, which kept only in-frame beta chains. Identical CDR3 protein sequences are pooled into one entry, listed with their most common genes and DNA. The sample table holds about 470,000 distinct CDR3 sequences, of which around 21% were seen once. Clones ranked in the top ten supply over 7.5% of the sample.

This material consisted of peripheral blood mononuclear cells (PBMCs), taken when the disease was refractory, from a patient treated with antithyroid drugs. These receptors came from a female donor with Graves disease.

The sample holds a few counts of this clonotype. The V and J genes are TRBV2 and TRBJ1-3, with no clear D. Germline V gene lookup returns CDR1 SNHLY and CDR2 FYNNEI. V lost 6 bases and J 2 bases, leaving 11 bases between the germline ends. CDR3 length equals 14 residues. The CDR3 region is CASRPGYAGNTIYF. CDR3 nucleotides: TGTGCCAGCAGGCCCGGGTACGCTGGAAACACCATATATTTT.

This clonotype was recorded many times. This chain links TRBV6-1 with TRBJ1-5; D remains unclear. From germline, CDR1 is MNHNS and CDR2 SASEGT. There are 15 residues in the CDR3. V lost 0 bases, J lost 3 bases, and 9 bases lay in between. CDR3 sequence (DNA): TGTGCCAGCAGTGAAGCCGGCCAGCTCAATCAGCCCCAGCATTTT. Translating it yields CASSEAGQLNQPQHF.

The CDR3 sequence: CASTSLGNAEAFF. The CDR3 DNA follows: TGTGCCAGCACCTCTCTGGGAAACGCTGAAGCTTTCTTT. The chain joins TRBV14 to TRBJ1-1; D remains ambiguous. Germline CDR1 is SGHDN and CDR2 is FVKESK. The V and J ends lost 7 bases and 6 bases respectively, with 15 bases between them. The CDR3 totals 13 residues.

There are many counts of this clonotype. This sequence joins TRBV29-1 and TRBJ2-5; D unresolved. Germline V gene sequence: CDR1 SQVTM, CDR2 ANQGSEA. Trimming cost V 5 bases and J 5 bases, with 15 bases left between them. This CDR3 region has 13 residues. The CDR3 DNA reads as TGCAGCGTTACCGACGAAGGCATTGAGACCCAGTACTTC. Protein: CSVTDEGIETQYF.

This clonotype came up a few times. The chain couples TRBV27 to TRBJ2-7; D may be TRBD1 or TRBD2 (5 bases each). CDR3 length: 17 residues. Trimming took off 2 bases at V and 3 bases at J, with 20 bases between the two ends. Germline-derived CDR1 and CDR2 are MNHEY and SMNVEV (reference sequence). CDR3 DNA: TGTGCCAGCAGTTTAAACTCCGGTAGGGGAGAGGGCTACGAGCAGTACTTC. Protein: CASSLNSGRGEGYEQYF.

This clonotype was recorded a few times. J is TRBJ2-7 and V is TRBV4-2; 11 positions match TRBD2. Germline V gene sequence: CDR1 LGHNA, CDR2 YNFKEQ. This CDR3 is built from 16 residues. With 2 bases clipped from V and 7 bases from J, the junction kept 10 bases outside the gene matches. CDR3 in amino acids: CASSQWVAGGPQEQYF. In DNA, the CDR3 is TGTGCCAGCAGCCAATGGGTAGCGGGAGGGCCGCAGGAGCAGTACTTC.

This chain uses TRBV20-1 with TRBJ2-3, with D possibly matching TRBD1 (5 bases). Per germline, CDR1 DFQATT and CDR2 SNEGSKA (reference sequence). CDR3 length: 14 residues. Trimming shortened V by 3 bases and J by 4 bases, and 14 bases separated the two germline ends. In DNA form, the CDR3 reads TGCAGTGCTAGTTATAGGGGTGGTGCAGATACGCAGTATTTT. Its translation: CSASYRGGADTQYF.

This clonotype has a handful of counts. At one end, the junction sequence differs from germline, possibly due to a read error. The chain couples TRBV29-1 to TRBJ1-1, with no clear D. CDR1 and CDR2 (germline): SQVTM, ANQGSEA. The CDR3 extends over 10 amino acids. The CDR3 here is CSVGRTEASF. CDR3 in DNA: TGCAGCGTTGGGCGCACTGAAGCTTCCTTT.

In this sample, this clonotype turned up many times. The chain combines TRBV7-3 with TRBJ2-4; D may be TRBD1 (5 bases). Per the germline V gene, CDR1 is SGHTA and CDR2 is FQGTGA. The CDR3 is made up of 13 amino acids. The germline V and J ends were trimmed by 8 bases and 6 bases, with 14 bases remaining between them. The CDR3 is CASGPDRGNIQYF. The CDR3 region has the DNA TGTGCCAGCGGACCAGACAGAGGAAACATTCAGTACTTC.

The chain is built from TRBV7-2 and TRBJ2-7; D is unresolved. Germline lookup yields CDR1 SGHTA and CDR2 FQGNSA. The CDR3 runs 12 residues. Trimming took 0 bases from V and 6 from J, leaving 6 bases between them. CDR3 nucleotides: TGTGCCAGCAGCTTAGCGTACAGCGAGCAGTACTTC. Amino acid sequence: CASSLAYSEQYF.

This clonotype was observed at least ten times. The chain carries TRBV20-1 and TRBJ2-7; 7 nucleotides line up with TRBD1. V trimming: 3 bases; J trimming: 3 bases; junction bases outside the gene matches: 14. This CDR3 spans 16 amino acids. The germline gives CDR1 DFQATT, CDR2 SNEGSKA (reference sequence). CDR3: CSARPRQGNTNYEQYF. CDR3 in DNA: TGCAGTGCTAGGCCCAGACAGGGCAACACTAACTACGAGCAGTACTTC.

This clonotype was seen a few times. V and J are TRBV28 and TRBJ1-6; unclear D gene. The CDR3 covers 15 residues. Germline assignment: CDR1 MDHEN and CDR2 SYDVKM. The V end was cut by 3 bases, the J end by 7 bases, with 13 bases between. The CDR3 protein is CASSLSGRLNSPLHF. DNA for the CDR3: TGTGCCAGCAGTTTGTCGGGCCGTCTAAATTCACCCCTCCACTTT.

The chain carries TRBV7-3 and TRBJ2-1; the match to TRBD2 covers 8 bases. Germline lookup yields CDR1 SGHTA and CDR2 FQGTGA. The CDR3 extends over 17 amino acids. After removal of 0 bases from V and 2 bases from J, the junction contained 6 bases not matched to a gene. For the CDR3, the DNA is TGTGCCAGCAGCTTAACTTTCTTAGCGGGGCCCTACAATGAGCAGTTCTTC. Translated: CASSLTFLAGPYNEQFF. Supplemented by reference TRBV7-3 and TRBJ2-1, the full variable domain reads GAGVSQTPSNKVTEKGKYVELRCDPISGHTALYWYRQSLGQGPEFLIYFQGTGAADDSGLPNDRFFAVRPEGSVSTLKIQRTERGDSAVYLCASSLTFLAGPYNEQFFGPGTRLTVL.

This clonotype occurred many times. The V and J genes are TRBV6-1 and TRBJ2-7, with a weak D call TRBD1 (6 bases). Germline CDR1 MNHNS, CDR2 SASEGT. The CDR3 consists of 15 residues. The V end lost 7 bases, the J end lost 0 bases, and 16 bases lay between the germline ends. For the CDR3, the DNA is TGTGCCAGCACCATCAGGGGACCTAACTCCTACGAGCAGTACTTC. Its protein is CASTIRGPNSYEQYF.

This clonotype was counted only a few times. CDR3 DNA sequence: TGTGCCAGCAGCTTTAATGGGTACACCGGGGAGCTGTTTTTT. Translated: CASSFNGYTGELFF. This rearrangement joins TRBV7-2 to TRBJ2-2; D is uncertain. The length of the CDR3 is 14 residues. V lost 3 bases and J lost 3, with 8 bases in between. Germline lookup yields CDR1 SGHTA and CDR2 FQGNSA.

This clonotype showed up many times. The chain carries TRBV9 and TRBJ2-2; the D gene is possibly TRBD2 (5 bases). This CDR3 is built from 15 residues. CDR1 and CDR2 from the germline V gene are SGDLS and YYNGEE. V shed 0 bases and J shed 0 bases, with 6 bases lying between them. The CDR3 loop reads CASSVAGSNTGELFF. CDR3 in DNA: TGTGCCAGCAGCGTAGCGGGATCGAACACCGGGGAGCTGTTTTTT. Supplemented by reference TRBV9 and TRBJ2-2, the full variable domain reads DSGVTQTPKHLITATGQRVTLRCSPRSGDLSVYWYQQSLDQGLQFLIQYYNGEERAKGNILERFSAQQFPDLHSELNLSSLELGDSALYFCASSVAGSNTGELFFGEGSRLTVL.

This clonotype was counted many times. The rearrangement uses TRBV20-1 and TRBJ2-7; 10 bases agree with TRBD1. Trimming at V came to 5 bases and at J to 7 bases, leaving 8 bases not matched to a gene. The CDR3 runs to 13 residues. Germline lookup yields CDR1 DFQATT and CDR2 SNEGSKA (reference sequence). The CDR3 DNA follows: TGCAGTGCTCCGACAGGGGGCGCGGGTGAGCAGTACTTC. Translation gives CSAPTGGAGEQYF.

This clonotype has a count of ten or more. The rearrangement uses TRBV10-3 and TRBJ1-5, with TRBD1 matching 7 bases. The CDR3 length is 14 residues. Germline V gives CDR1 ENHRY, CDR2 SYGVKD. V lost 7 bases and J lost 4; bases outside the gene matches: 7. CDR3 sequence: CAIKGQGENQPQHF. In DNA form, the CDR3 reads TGTGCCATCAAGGGGCAGGGGGAAAATCAGCCCCAGCATTTT.

This clonotype has a count of ten or more. The CDR3 DNA sequence: TGTGCCAGCAGGAAACAGGGGTGGAACACTGAAGCTTTCTTT. Translation gives CASRKQGWNTEAFF. The V call is TRBV7-9, the J call TRBJ1-1; TRBD1 aligns across 7 bases. V gave up 6 bases and J gave up 1 base; unmatched junction bases: 5. In germline, CDR1 is SEHNR, CDR2 FQNEAQ (reference sequence). CDR3 length: 14 amino acids.

This clonotype showed up many times. The CDR3 nucleotides are TGTGCCAGCACTCTCAAAGGGACAGTGTCAGACATTCAGTACTTC. This encodes CASTLKGTVSDIQYF. V and J are TRBV11-2 and TRBJ2-4; 7 positions match TRBD1. The CDR3 spans 15 residues. With V trimmed by 7 bases and J by 8 bases, 14 bases remained unmatched. Germline V gene data show CDR1 as SGHAT and CDR2 as FQNNGV.

The V and J genes are TRBV24-1 and TRBJ2-2, with D maybe TRBD2 (5 bases). The germline V gene has CDR1 KGHDR and CDR2 SFDVKD. V was trimmed by 3 bases and J by 5 bases, leaving 12 bases between them. The CDR3 runs to 15 residues. CDR3 sequence (DNA): TGTGCCACCAGTGATATTCTAGCCTCTACCGGGGAGCTGTTTTTT. It encodes CATSDILASTGELFF.

Note on this clonotype: A read error may account for a junction end that differs from germline. The chain joins TRBV25-1 to TRBJ1-1; possibly TRBD1 for D (6 bases). The CDR3 length is 14 residues. Germline values: CDR1 MGHDK, CDR2 SYGVNS. The CDR3 spells CASGEWPDSTEAFF. In nucleotides, the CDR3 is TGTGCCAGCGGTGAATGGCCGGACAGCACTGAAGCTTTCTTT.

A single count supports this clonotype. A much larger clone sits a single nucleotide away, making a read error possible. The gene calls are TRBV7-8 and TRBJ1-1; no reliable D call. The germline gives CDR1 SGHVS, CDR2 FQNEAQ. The CDR3 runs to 12 residues. This CDR3 is CAGSLGAAEAFF. The CDR3, as DNA: TGTGCCGGCAGCTTAGGTGCAGCAGAAGCTTTCTTT.

This clonotype was recorded at least ten times. The rearrangement links TRBV2 to TRBJ1-1; D remains ambiguous. Germline V gives CDR1 SNHLY, CDR2 FYNNEI. CDR3 size: 15 residues. The V and J ends lost 2 bases and 1 base respectively, with 11 bases between them. CDR3 region: CASSETLGGNTEAFF. For the CDR3, the DNA is TGTGCCAGCAGTGAAACTTTGGGAGGGAACACTGAAGCTTTCTTT.

This clonotype showed up just a few times. The gene calls are TRBV24-1 and TRBJ2-7, with D possibly TRBD2 on 6 matching bases. The V end was cut by 2 bases, the J end by 2 bases, with 9 bases between. This CDR3 comprises 14 residues. Germline loops: CDR1 KGHDR, CDR2 SFDVKD. CDR3 nucleotide sequence: TGTGCCACCAGTGATTCCGCGGGGCCCTACGAGCAGTACTTC. Its translation: CATSDSAGPYEQYF.

This clonotype was found many times. V is TRBV6-2 or TRBV6-3 and J is TRBJ2-5; 7 bases line up with TRBD1. Unmatched junction bases numbered 6, after V lost 6 bases and J lost 5 bases. CDR1 is MNHEY and CDR2 is SVGEGT in the germline V gene. The CDR3 consists of 13 residues. CDR3 sequence reads: CASRNRGRETQYF. The CDR3 bases are TGTGCCAGCAGGAACAGGGGTCGGGAGACCCAGTACTTC.

The table lists this clonotype with a few counts. CDR3 coding DNA: TGTGCCAGCAGTCCCCTAGGAATGGCGACCTACGAGCAGTACTTC. Protein: CASSPLGMATYEQYF. The chain links TRBV27 to TRBJ2-7; D gene uncertain. CDR3 length: 15 residues. Trimming removed 5 bases at V and 2 bases at J, with 16 bases between. Germline V lookup: CDR1 MNHEY, CDR2 SMNVEV (reference sequence).

The rearrangement links TRBV7-2 to TRBJ1-3; D may be TRBD1 (5 bases). V dropped 3 bases and J dropped 0 bases, with 12 bases sitting between them. The CDR3 is 16 amino acids. The germline V gene encodes CDR1 SGHTA and CDR2 FQGNSA. Written as DNA, the CDR3 is TGTGCCAGCAGCTTTGCAGGGAGCAGCTCTGGAAACACCATATATTTT. Encoded protein: CASSFAGSSSGNTIYF. Full variable domain (rest looked up from reference TRBV7-2 and TRBJ1-3): GAGVSQSPSNKVTEKGKDVELRCDPISGHTALYWYRQSLGQGLEFLIYFQGNSAPDKSGLPSDRFSAERTGGSVSTLTIQRTQQEDSAVYLCASSFAGSSSGNTIYFGEGSWLTVV.

This clonotype was seen many times. The J gene is TRBJ2-5, the V gene TRBV11-2; D tentatively fits TRBD1 or TRBD2 (5 bases each). The CDR3 covers 15 residues. Germline assignment: CDR1 SGHAT and CDR2 FQNNGV. V was clipped by 2 bases and J by 4 bases, with 14 bases between them. In DNA, the CDR3 is TGTGCCAGCAGCTTAACTCAGGGACGTAGAGAGACCCAGTACTTC. The encoded protein is CASSLTQGRRETQYF.

There are many counts of this clonotype. V and J are TRBV7-2 and TRBJ1-1, with 9 bases that match TRBD1. V trimming: 6 bases; J trimming: 5 bases; junction bases outside the gene matches: 4. The length of the CDR3 is 13 residues. Germline V gives CDR1 SGHTA, CDR2 FQGNSA. CDR3: CASRTGGGTEAFF. The CDR3 DNA reads as TGTGCCAGCAGGACAGGGGGTGGGACTGAAGCTTTCTTT.

V is TRBV4-1 and J is TRBJ2-1; TRBD1 matches 7 bases. This CDR3 spans 14 amino acids. J gave up 15 bases and V 0 bases, and 11 bases lay outside the gene matches. The V gene's germline CDR1 is MGHRA and CDR2 YSYEKL. The DNA for the CDR3 is TGCGCCAGCAGCCAAGATCAAAGGGGGCGCAAATGGTTCTTC. This translates into CASSQDQRGRKWFF.